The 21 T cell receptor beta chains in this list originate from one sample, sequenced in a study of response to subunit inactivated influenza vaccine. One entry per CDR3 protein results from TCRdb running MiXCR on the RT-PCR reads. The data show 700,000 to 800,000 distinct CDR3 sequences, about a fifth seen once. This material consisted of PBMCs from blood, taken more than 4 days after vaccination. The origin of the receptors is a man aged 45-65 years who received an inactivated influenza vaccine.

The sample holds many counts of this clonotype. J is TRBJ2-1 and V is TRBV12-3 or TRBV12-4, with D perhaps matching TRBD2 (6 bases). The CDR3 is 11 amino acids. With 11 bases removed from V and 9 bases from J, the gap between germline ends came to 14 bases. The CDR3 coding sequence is TGTGCCGTACGCGCGGGGAGTGAGCAGTTCTTC. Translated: CAVRAGSEQFF.

Here the CDR3 reads CASSSTSGGYNEQYF. The CDR3 nucleotides are TGTGCCAGCAGCTCGACTAGCGGGGGATATAACGAGCAGTACTTC. This chain connects TRBV7-9 to TRBJ2-7; 12 bases fit TRBD2. The CDR3 is 15 amino acids. J lost 5 bases, V lost 4 bases, and 6 bases had no gene match. Germline V gives CDR1 SEHNR, CDR2 FQNEAQ (reference sequence).

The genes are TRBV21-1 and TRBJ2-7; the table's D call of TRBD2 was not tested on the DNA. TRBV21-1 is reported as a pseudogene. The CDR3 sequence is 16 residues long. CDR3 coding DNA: TGTGCCAGCAGCAAAGGAAGGGCCCGCAGCTCCTACGAGCAGTACTTC. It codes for CASSKGRARSSYEQYF.

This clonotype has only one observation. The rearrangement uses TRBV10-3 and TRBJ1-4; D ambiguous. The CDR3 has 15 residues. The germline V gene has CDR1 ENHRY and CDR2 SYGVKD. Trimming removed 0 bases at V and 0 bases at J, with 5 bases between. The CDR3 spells CAISESDSTNEKLFF. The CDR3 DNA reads TGTGCCATCAGTGAGTCGGATTCAACTAATGAAAAACTGTTTTTT.

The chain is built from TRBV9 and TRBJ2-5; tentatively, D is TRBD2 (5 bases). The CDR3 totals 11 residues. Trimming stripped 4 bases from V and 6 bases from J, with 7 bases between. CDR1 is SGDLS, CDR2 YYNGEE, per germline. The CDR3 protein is CASSREQTQYF. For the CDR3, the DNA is TGTGCCAGCAGCAGGGAGCAGACCCAGTACTTC.

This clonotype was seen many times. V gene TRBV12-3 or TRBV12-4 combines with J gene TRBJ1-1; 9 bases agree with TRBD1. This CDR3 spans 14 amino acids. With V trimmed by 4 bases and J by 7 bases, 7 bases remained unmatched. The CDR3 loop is CASSSPGTGIEAFF. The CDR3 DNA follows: TGTGCCAGCAGTTCACCCGGGACAGGGATTGAAGCTTTCTTT.

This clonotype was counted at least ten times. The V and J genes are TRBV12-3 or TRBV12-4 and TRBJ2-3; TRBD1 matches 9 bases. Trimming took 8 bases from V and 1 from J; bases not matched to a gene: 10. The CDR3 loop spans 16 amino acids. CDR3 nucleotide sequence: TGTGCCAGCGCCCGCGGCCGGGACAGGGGCACAGATACGCAGTATTTT. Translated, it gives CASARGRDRGTDTQYF.

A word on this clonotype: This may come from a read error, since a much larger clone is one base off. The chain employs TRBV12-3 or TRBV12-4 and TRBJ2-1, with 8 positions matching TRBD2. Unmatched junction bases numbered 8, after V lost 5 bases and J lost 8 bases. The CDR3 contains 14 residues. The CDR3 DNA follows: TGTGCCAGCAGTCCTGGCGGGAGGCTATATGAGCAGTTCTTC. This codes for CASSPGGRLYEQFF.

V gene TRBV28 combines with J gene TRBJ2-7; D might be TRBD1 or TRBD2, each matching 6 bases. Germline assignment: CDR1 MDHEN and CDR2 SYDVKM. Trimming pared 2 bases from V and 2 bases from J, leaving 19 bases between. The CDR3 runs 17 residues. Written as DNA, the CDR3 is TGTGCCAGCAGTTTACGGCAGGGGTTAACGGGGGCCTACGAGCAGTACTTC. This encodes CASSLRQGLTGAYEQYF.

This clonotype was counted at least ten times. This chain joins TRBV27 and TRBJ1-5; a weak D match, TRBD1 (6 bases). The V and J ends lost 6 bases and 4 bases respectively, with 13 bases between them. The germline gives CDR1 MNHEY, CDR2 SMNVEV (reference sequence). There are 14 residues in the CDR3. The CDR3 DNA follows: TGTGCCAGCAGCCCCCGGCAGGGGAATCAGCCCCAGCATTTT. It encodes CASSPRQGNQPQHF.

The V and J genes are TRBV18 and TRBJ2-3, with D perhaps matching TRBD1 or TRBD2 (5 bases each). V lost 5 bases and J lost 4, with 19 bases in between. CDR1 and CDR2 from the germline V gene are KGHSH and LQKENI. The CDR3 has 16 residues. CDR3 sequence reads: CASSVTGTSAADTQYF. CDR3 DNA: TGTGCCAGCTCAGTGACCGGGACCTCCGCCGCAGATACGCAGTATTTT.

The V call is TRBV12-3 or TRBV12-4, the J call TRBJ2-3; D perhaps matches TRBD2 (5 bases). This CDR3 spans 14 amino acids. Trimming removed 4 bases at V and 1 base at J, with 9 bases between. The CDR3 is CASSSGLRTDTQYF. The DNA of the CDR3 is TGTGCCAGCAGTTCCGGACTGCGCACAGATACGCAGTATTTT.

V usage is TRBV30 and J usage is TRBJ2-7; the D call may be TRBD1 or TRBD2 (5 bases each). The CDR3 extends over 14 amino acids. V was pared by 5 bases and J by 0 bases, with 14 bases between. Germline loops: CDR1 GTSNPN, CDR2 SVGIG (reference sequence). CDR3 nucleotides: TGTGCCTGGGCTAACTGGGGGAGCTCCTACGAGCAGTACTTC. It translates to CAWANWGSSYEQYF. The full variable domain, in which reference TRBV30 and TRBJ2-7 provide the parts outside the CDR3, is SQTIHQWPATLVQPVGSPLSLECTVEGTSNPNLYWYRQAAGRGLQLLFYSVGIGQISSEVPQNLSASRPQDRQFILSSKKLLLSDSGFYLCAWANWGSSYEQYFGPGTRLTVT.

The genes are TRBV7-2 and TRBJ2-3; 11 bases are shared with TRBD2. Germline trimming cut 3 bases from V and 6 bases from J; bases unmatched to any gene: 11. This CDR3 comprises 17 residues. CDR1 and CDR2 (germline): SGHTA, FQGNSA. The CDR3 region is CASSLSRASGRLDTQYF. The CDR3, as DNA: TGTGCCAGCAGCTTGTCGAGGGCTAGCGGGAGGTTGGATACGCAGTATTTT. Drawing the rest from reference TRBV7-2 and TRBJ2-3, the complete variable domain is GAGVSQSPSNKVTEKGKDVELRCDPISGHTALYWYRQSLGQGLEFLIYFQGNSAPDKSGLPSDRFSAERTGGSVSTLTIQRTQQEDSAVYLCASSLSRASGRLDTQYFGPGTRLTVL.

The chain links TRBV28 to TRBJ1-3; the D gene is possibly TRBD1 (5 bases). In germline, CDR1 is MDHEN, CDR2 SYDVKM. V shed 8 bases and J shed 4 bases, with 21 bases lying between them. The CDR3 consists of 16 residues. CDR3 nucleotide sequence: TGTGCCAGCTCCTTACCGCAGGGCATTGAAGGAAACACCATATATTTT. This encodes CASSLPQGIEGNTIYF.

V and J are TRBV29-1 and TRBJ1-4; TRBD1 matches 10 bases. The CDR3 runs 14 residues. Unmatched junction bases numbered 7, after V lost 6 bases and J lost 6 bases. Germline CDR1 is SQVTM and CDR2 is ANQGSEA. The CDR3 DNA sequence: TGCAGCGTCGCCGACAGGGGGCTTGATGAAAAACTGTTTTTT. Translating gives CSVADRGLDEKLFF. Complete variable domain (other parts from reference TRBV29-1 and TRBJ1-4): SAVISQKPSRDICQRGTSLTIQCQVDSQVTMMFWYRQQPGQSLTLIATANQGSEATYESGFVIDKFPISRPNLTFSTLTVSNMSPEDSSIYLCSVADRGLDEKLFFGSGTQLSVL.

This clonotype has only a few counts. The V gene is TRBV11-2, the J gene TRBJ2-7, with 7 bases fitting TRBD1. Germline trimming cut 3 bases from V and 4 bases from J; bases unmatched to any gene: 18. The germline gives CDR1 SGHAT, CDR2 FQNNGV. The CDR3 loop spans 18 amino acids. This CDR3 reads CASSFGRLLSRGSYEQYF. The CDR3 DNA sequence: TGTGCCAGCAGCTTTGGTCGTTTGCTTTCCAGGGGGTCGTACGAGCAGTACTTC.

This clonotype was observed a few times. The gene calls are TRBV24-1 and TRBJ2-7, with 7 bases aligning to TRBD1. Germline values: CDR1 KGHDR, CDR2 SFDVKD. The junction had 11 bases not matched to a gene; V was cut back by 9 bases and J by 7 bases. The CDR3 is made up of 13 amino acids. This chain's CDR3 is CATERTGTGEQYF. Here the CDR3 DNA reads TGTGCCACCGAGCGGACAGGAACGGGGGAGCAGTACTTC.

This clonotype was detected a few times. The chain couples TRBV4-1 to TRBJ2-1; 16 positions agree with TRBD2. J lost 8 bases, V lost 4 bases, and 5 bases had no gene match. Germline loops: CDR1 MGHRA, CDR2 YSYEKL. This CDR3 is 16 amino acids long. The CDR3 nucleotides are TGCGCCAGCAGCCTCACCGGGACTAGCGGGAGGGATGAGCAGTTCTTC. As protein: CASSLTGTSGRDEQFF.

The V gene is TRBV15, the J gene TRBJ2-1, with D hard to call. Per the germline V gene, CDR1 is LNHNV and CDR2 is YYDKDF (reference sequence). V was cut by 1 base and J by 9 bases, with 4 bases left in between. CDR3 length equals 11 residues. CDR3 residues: CATSRGPEQFF. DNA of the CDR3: TGTGCCACCAGCAGAGGCCCTGAGCAGTTCTTC.

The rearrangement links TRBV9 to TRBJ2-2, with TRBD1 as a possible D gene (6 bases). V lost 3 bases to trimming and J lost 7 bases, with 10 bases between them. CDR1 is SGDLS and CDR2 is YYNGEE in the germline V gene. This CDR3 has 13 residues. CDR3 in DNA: TGTGCCAGCAGCGCCCCAGGGGTCGGGGAGCTGTTTTTT. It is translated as CASSAPGVGELFF.